This T cell receptor (beta chain) was identified in a study of T cell repertoires in cytomegalovirus infection. TCRdb re-called the reads with MiXCR, one entry per CDR3 protein. Here the sample spans roughly 760,000 distinct CDR3 sequences, roughly a third being singletons. The specimen sequenced was PBMCs. The receptor comes from a human donor in good health (CMV status not recorded). Some clones in this sample may be carry-over from other donors' samples.

The CDR3 region is CASSQDRGSTDTQYF. The CDR3 nucleotides read TGTGCCAGCAGTCAAGACAGGGGAAGCACAGATACGCAGTATTTT. The rearrangement joins TRBV6-1 to TRBJ2-3; 8 nucleotides align to TRBD1. CDR3 length: 15 amino acids. Trimming took 5 bases from V and 0 from J; bases not matched to a gene: 4. In germline, CDR1 is MNHNS, CDR2 SASEGT.